This TCR beta chain was recorded in a study of cytomegalovirus exposure and HLA in healthy donors. Study as a whole: Caucasian-associated ancestry cluster membership applied to about 80% of approximately 400 genotyped donors.

PCR primers comprised 60 Vbeta and 13 Jbeta primers. Libraries were prepared by immunoSEQ multiplex PCR; TCRdb keeps only in-frame clonotypes and omits some of them. The sample has some 90,000 clones, nearly 80% seen once. Whole-study results and caveats: Researchers reported in a later analysis that a missense DCLRE1C variant was tied to TCR beta V- and J-gene trimming. Many donors carried some public TCRs, although rarity characterized most TCR sequences. Beyond CMV serostatus, there was no information to go on about immune exposure.

As for this clone: The antigen is not known. Compared with germline, one end of the junction differs, possibly owing to a read error.

The germline CDR1 and CDR2 sequences are SGHDT and YYEEEE. The CDR3 runs 15 residues. The sample comprised PBMCs. The chain carries TRBV5-6 and TRBJ1-1, with 7 bases that match TRBD1. This receptor was taken from a woman between 50 and 59 years old in good health and CMV-seropositive. Here the CDR3 reads CASTLGPTGDTEAFF. The CDR3 coding sequence is TGTGCCAGCACCTTGGGGCCAACAGGGGACACTGAAGCTTTCTTT.